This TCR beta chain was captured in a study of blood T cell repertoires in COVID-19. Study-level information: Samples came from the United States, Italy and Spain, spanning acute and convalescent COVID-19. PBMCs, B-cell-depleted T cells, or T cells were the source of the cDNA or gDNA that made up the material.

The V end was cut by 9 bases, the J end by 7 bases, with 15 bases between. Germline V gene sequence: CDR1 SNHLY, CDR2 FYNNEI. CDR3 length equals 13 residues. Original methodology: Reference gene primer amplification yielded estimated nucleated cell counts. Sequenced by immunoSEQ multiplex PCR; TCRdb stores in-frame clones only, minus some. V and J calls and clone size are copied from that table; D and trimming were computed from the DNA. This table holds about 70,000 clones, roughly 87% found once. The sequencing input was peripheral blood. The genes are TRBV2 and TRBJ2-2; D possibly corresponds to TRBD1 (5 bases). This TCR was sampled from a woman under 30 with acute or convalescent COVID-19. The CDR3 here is CARGSHQGGELFF. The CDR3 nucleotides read TGTGCCAGGGGATCACACCAGGGCGGGGAGCTGTTTTTT.